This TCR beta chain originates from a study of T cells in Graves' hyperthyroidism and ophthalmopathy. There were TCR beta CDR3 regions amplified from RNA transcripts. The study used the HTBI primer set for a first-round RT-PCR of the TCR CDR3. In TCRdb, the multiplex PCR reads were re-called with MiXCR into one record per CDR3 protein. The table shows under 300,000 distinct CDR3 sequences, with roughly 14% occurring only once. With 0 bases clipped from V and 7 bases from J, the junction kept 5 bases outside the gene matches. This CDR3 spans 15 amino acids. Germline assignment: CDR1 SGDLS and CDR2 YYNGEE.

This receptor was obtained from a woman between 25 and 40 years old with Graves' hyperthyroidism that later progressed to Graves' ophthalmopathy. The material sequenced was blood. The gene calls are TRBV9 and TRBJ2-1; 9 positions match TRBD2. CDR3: CASSVGGGRANEQFF. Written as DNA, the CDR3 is TGTGCCAGCAGCGTAGGTGGCGGGAGGGCGAATGAGCAGTTCTTC.